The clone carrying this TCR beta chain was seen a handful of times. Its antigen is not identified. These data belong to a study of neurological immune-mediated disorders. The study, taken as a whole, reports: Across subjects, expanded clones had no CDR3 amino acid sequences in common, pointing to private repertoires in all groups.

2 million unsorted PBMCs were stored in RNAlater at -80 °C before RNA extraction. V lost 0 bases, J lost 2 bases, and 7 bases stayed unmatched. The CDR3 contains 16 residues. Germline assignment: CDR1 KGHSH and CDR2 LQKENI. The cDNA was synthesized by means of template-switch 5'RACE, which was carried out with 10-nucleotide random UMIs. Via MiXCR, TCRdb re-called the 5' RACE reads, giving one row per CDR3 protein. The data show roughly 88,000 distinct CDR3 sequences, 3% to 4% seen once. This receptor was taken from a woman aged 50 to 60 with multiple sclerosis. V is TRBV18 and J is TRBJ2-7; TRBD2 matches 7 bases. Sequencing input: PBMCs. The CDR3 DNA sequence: TGTGCCAGCTCACCACCTCGGGGGGACGTTACCTACGAGCAGTACTTC. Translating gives CASSPPRGDVTYEQYF. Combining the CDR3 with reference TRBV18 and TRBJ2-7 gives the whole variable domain NAGVMQNPRHLVRRRGQEARLRCSPMKGHSHVYWYRQLPEEGLKFMVYLQKENIIDESGMPKERFSAEFPKEGPSILRIQQVVRGDSAAYFCASSPPRGDVTYEQYFGPGTRLTVT.